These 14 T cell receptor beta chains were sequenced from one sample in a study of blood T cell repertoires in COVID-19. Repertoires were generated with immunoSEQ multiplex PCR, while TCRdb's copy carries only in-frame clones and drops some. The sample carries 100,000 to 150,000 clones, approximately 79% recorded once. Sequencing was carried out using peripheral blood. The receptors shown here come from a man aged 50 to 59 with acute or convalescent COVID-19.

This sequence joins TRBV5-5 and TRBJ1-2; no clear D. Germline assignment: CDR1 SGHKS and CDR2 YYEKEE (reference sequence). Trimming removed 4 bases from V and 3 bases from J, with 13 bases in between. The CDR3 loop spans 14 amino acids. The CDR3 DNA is TGTGCCAGCAGCCCCCCTGGGCGTCACTATGGCTACACCTTC. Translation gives CASSPPGRHYGYTF.

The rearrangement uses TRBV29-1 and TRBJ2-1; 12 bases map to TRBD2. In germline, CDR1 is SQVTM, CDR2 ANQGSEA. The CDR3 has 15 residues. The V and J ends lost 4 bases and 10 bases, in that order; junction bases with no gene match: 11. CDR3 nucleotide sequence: TGCAGCGTTGGGGACTCACTAGCGGGGGGTTCCGAGCAGTTCTTC. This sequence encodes CSVGDSLAGGSEQFF.

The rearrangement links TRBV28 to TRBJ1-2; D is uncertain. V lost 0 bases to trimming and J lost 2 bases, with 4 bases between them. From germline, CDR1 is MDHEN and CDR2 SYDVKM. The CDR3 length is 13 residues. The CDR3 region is CASSLWQNYGYTF. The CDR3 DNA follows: TGTGCCAGCAGTTTATGGCAGAACTATGGCTACACCTTC.

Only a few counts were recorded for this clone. The CDR3 region is CASSHHGTEEAFF. CDR3 bases: TGTGCCAGCAGCCATCACGGGACAGAGGAAGCTTTCTTT. This sequence joins TRBV3-1 (or the pseudogene TRBV3-2) and TRBJ1-1; 7 bases are shared with TRBD1. The V gene's germline CDR1 is LGHDT and CDR2 YNNKEL (reference sequence). V trimming: 3 bases; J trimming: 8 bases; junction bases outside the gene matches: 6. There are 13 residues in the CDR3.

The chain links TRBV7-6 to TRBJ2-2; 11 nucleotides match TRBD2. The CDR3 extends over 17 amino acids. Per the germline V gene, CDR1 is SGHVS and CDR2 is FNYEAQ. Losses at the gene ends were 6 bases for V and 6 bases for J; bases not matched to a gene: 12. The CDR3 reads CASRVSRGLAVSGELFF. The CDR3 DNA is TGTGCCAGCAGAGTTTCGCGGGGACTAGCGGTCTCCGGGGAGCTGTTTTTT.

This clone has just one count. The CDR3 nucleotides read TGTGCCAGCACCCCGGCCGGACAAGGAGCCGAGCAGTACTTC. Protein: CASTPAGQGAEQYF. The chain carries TRBV18 and TRBJ2-7; D might be TRBD1 (5 bases). The V gene lost 8 bases and the J gene lost 6 bases, with 20 bases spanning the gap. The CDR3 totals 14 residues. Looked up from germline, CDR1 is KGHSH and CDR2 is LQKENI.

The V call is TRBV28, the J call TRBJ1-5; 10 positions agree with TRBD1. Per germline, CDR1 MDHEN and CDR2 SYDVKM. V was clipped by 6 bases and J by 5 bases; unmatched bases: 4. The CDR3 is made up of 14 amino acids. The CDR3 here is CASSRDRGYQPQHF. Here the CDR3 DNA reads TGTGCCAGCAGCCGGGACAGGGGTTATCAGCCCCAGCATTTT.

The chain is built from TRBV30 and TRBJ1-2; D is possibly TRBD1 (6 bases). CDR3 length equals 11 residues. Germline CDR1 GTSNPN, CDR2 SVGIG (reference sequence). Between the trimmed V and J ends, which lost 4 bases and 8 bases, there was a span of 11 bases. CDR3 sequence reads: CAWKTGFGYTF. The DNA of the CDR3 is TGTGCCTGGAAAACAGGGTTCGGCTACACCTTC.

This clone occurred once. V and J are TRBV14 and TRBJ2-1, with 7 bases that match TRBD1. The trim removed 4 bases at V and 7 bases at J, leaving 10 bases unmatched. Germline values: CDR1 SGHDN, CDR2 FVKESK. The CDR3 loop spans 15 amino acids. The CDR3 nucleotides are TGTGCCAGCAGCCTGAGAGGGGGCCCAGGTAATGAGCAGTTCTTC. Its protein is CASSLRGGPGNEQFF.

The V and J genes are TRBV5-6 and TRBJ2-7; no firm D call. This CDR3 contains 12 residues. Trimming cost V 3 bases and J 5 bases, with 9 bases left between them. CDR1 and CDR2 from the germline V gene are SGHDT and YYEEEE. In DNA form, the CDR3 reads TGTGCCAGCAGCTCCTCTACCCACGAGCAGTACTTC. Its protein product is CASSSSTHEQYF.

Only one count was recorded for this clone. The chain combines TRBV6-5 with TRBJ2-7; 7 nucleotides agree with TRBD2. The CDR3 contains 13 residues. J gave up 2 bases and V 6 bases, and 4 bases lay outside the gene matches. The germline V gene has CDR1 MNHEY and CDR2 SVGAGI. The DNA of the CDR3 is TGTGCCAGCAGAGACGGGGGGACCTACGAGCAGTACTTC. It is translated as CASRDGGTYEQYF.

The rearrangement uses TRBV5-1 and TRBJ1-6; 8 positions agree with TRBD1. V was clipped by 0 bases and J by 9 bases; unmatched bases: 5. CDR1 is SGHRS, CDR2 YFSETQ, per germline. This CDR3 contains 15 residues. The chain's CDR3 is CASSLGGGQGSPLHF. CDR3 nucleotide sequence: TGCGCCAGCAGCTTGGGAGGAGGACAGGGTTCACCCCTCCACTTT.

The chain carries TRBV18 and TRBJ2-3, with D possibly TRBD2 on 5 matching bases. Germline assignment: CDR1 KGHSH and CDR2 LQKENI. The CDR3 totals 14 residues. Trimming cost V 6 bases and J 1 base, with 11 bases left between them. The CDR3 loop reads CASSLGIGTDTQYF. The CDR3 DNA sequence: TGTGCCAGCTCTCTCGGGATAGGCACAGATACGCAGTATTTT.

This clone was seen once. This chain's CDR3 is CASRRIANYGYTF. CDR3 nucleotide sequence: TGTGCCAGCAGACGTATAGCTAACTATGGCTACACCTTC. The chain is built from TRBV27 and TRBJ1-2; D gene uncertain. This CDR3 has 13 residues. In germline, CDR1 is MNHEY, CDR2 SMNVEV (reference sequence). Trimming pared 6 bases from V and 0 bases from J, leaving 8 bases between.